These 4 T cell receptor beta chains were sequenced from one sample in a study of blood T cell repertoires in COVID-19. Clones were read by immunoSEQ multiplex PCR, and TCRdb kept only the in-frame ones, dropping some. In the table there are 110,000 to 150,000 clones, approximately 88% of which are singletons. The specimen was peripheral blood. All receptors derive from a woman aged 45-65 years with acute or convalescent COVID-19.

The rearrangement links TRBV5-6 to TRBJ1-2; no clear D gene. CDR3 size: 13 residues. V dropped 5 bases and J dropped 1 base, with 9 bases sitting between them. Germline V gene lookup returns CDR1 SGHDT and CDR2 YYEEEE. The CDR3 reads CASSSGSNYGYTF. The CDR3 region has the DNA TGTGCCAGCAGTTCGGGGAGTAACTATGGCTACACCTTC.

The gene calls are TRBV7-3 and TRBJ2-1, with 8 bases fitting TRBD2. V lost 5 bases, J lost 3 bases, and 6 bases stayed unmatched. This CDR3 is 15 amino acids long. CDR1 is SGHTA, CDR2 FQGTGA, per germline. The CDR3 nucleotides read TGTGCCAGCAGCCCGAGCGGGGGCCGCTACAATGAGCAGTTCTTC. This sequence encodes CASSPSGGRYNEQFF.

The rearrangement uses TRBV19 and TRBJ2-1, with D perhaps TRBD1 (6 bases). The CDR3 consists of 15 residues. V was clipped by 6 bases and J by 6 bases, with 18 bases between them. Germline V gene lookup returns CDR1 LNHDA and CDR2 SQIVND (reference sequence). CDR3 sequence: CASSPGTQVLNEQFF. In DNA form, the CDR3 reads TGTGCCAGTAGCCCCGGGACACAAGTTCTCAATGAGCAGTTCTTC.

CDR3 sequence: CASKLQGKAEAFF. The CDR3 nucleotides read TGTGCCAGTAAGTTACAGGGTAAGGCTGAAGCTTTCTTT. The chain combines TRBV19 with TRBJ1-1; a possible D gene is TRBD1 (6 bases). V dropped 7 bases and J dropped 6 bases, with 15 bases sitting between them. The CDR3 is 13 amino acids. Germline CDR1 is LNHDA and CDR2 is SQIVND (reference sequence).